This T cell receptor (beta chain) was sequenced for a study of T cells after yellow fever vaccination. Whole-study results and caveats: Overlap between CD4 and CD8 compartments was detected for a small share of clonotypes.

This clonotype was detected many times. Its antigen is still unknown. Universal primer sites and UMIs were introduced during 5'RACE template-switching synthesis of TCR cDNA. MiXCR, applied by TCRdb to the 5' RACE reads, yields one record per CDR3 protein. The sample has roughly 180,000 distinct CDR3 sequences, 5.5% to 8% seen once. CDR1 and CDR2 (germline): SEHNR, FQNEAQ (reference sequence). Deletions cut 0 bases from V and 1 base from J, with 12 bases between. The CDR3 is made up of 16 amino acids. This sequence originates from a young man who received the YFV17D yellow fever vaccine. The specimen was CD4+ T cells sorted from PBMCs, collected on the day of the first yellow fever vaccination. The chain employs TRBV7-9 and TRBJ1-1, with a tentative D call TRBD1 (6 bases). CDR3 sequence: CASSLALRTANTEAFF. The CDR3, as DNA: TGTGCCAGCAGCTTAGCGCTGAGGACAGCGAACACTGAAGCTTTCTTT.